Presented here are 16 T cell receptor beta chains from one specimen sequenced in a study of regulatory and conventional T cells in RAG deficiency. Genomic DNA came from blood conventional CD4+ T cells gated CD25-low CD127-high. TCRdb's copy holds only in-frame clones and misses some; the assay was immunoSEQ multiplex PCR. The sample carries around 22,000 clones, roughly 93% recorded once. Separately, the same data were catalogued under a study of regulatory T cells. Turning to that study: The primer mix had 52 TRBV and 13 TRBJ primers.

What was sequenced was CD4+ T cells sorted from blood. The receptors originated from a human donor in good health.

V is TRBV7-9 and J is TRBJ2-1, with TRBD2 matching over 8 bases. V lost 2 bases and J lost 10; bases outside the gene matches: 19. CDR3 size: 18 residues. CDR1 and CDR2 (germline): SEHNR, FQNEAQ (reference sequence). CDR3 amino acids: CASSLMSGSIVRGAEQFF. As DNA, the CDR3 is TGTGCCAGCAGCTTAATGAGCGGGAGTATCGTGAGGGGCGCGGAGCAGTTCTTC.

This chain connects TRBV18 to TRBJ2-7; no clear D gene. The CDR3 spans 13 residues. V lost 5 bases and J 0 bases, leaving 8 bases between the germline ends. Per germline, CDR1 KGHSH and CDR2 LQKENI. The CDR3 region is CASSRENSYEQYF. CDR3 coding DNA: TGTGCCAGCTCAAGGGAAAACTCCTACGAGCAGTACTTC.

The chain is built from TRBV5-8 and TRBJ2-5, with 9 bases lining up with TRBD2. The CDR3 contains 16 residues. CDR1 and CDR2 from the germline V gene are SGHTS and YDEGEE. Unmatched junction bases numbered 7, after V lost 2 bases and J lost 2 bases. The CDR3 region is CASSFLRGGVQETQYF. The CDR3 region has the DNA TGTGCCAGCAGCTTTCTCCGCGGGGGGGTTCAAGAGACCCAGTACTTC.

The chain carries TRBV19 and TRBJ2-2; D is perhaps TRBD1 (6 bases). The CDR3 is 12 amino acids. From germline, CDR1 is LNHDA and CDR2 SQIVND (reference sequence). V shed 7 bases and J shed 7 bases, with 10 bases lying between them. The CDR3 nucleotides read TGTGCCAGTATACAGGGTTTCGGGGAGCTGTTTTTT. Translation: CASIQGFGELFF.

Comments on this clone: The junction shows a germline mismatch at one end, possibly a read error. The rearrangement joins TRBV4-2 to TRBJ1-3; 10 bases match TRBD1. Germline V gives CDR1 LGHNA, CDR2 YNFKEQ. This CDR3 spans 17 amino acids. The DNA for the CDR3 is TGTGCCAGCAGCCGTCGCCCCGGGACAGGGGTTGGAGACACCATATATTTT. Translating it yields CASSRRPGTGVGDTIYF.

The sample holds one count of this clone. The gene calls are TRBV7-9 and TRBJ2-7; a weak D match, TRBD2 (5 bases). This CDR3 is 14 amino acids long. V was shortened by 3 bases and J by 6 bases, with 15 bases between the two germline ends. The germline CDR1 and CDR2 sequences are SEHNR and FQNEAQ (reference sequence). CDR3 nucleotide sequence: TGTGCCAGCAGCTTGGATTCCGGGAATTCCGAGCAGTACTTC. Translation gives CASSLDSGNSEQYF.

The chain links TRBV19 to TRBJ1-5, with D maybe TRBD1 (5 bases). Trimming left V 4 bases short and J 4 bases short, with 8 bases between. Per germline, CDR1 LNHDA and CDR2 SQIVND (reference sequence). The CDR3 is made up of 13 amino acids. CDR3 in amino acids: CASSKSGNQPQHF. The DNA for the CDR3 is TGTGCCAGTAGTAAATCAGGGAATCAGCCCCAGCATTTT. The variable domain in full, completed from reference TRBV19 and TRBJ1-5, reads DGGITQSPKYLFRKEGQNVTLSCEQNLNHDAMYWYRQDPGQGLRLIYYSQIVNDFQKGDIAEGYSVSREKKESFPLTVTSAQKNPTAFYLCASSKSGNQPQHFGDGTRLSIL.

The V call is TRBV9, the J call TRBJ1-3, with a tentative D call TRBD1 (5 bases). Trimming cost V 0 bases and J 0 bases, with 7 bases left between them. The CDR3 has 15 amino acids. Germline V CDR1 and CDR2: SGDLS, YYNGEE. In nucleotides, the CDR3 is TGTGCCAGCAGCGTAGGGGACGGCTCTGGAAACACCATATATTTT. Translation gives CASSVGDGSGNTIYF.

This chain joins TRBV6-1 and TRBJ2-6; D assignment may be TRBD1 or TRBD2 (5 bases each). The germline V gene has CDR1 MNHNS and CDR2 SASEGT. V was pared by 4 bases and J by 1 base, with 20 bases between. The CDR3 totals 19 residues. CDR3 residues: CASSGLRDRGWSGANVLTF. For the CDR3, the DNA is TGTGCCAGCAGTGGACTTAGAGACAGAGGGTGGTCTGGGGCCAACGTCCTGACTTTC.

The gene calls are TRBV5-1 and TRBJ2-5, with D tentatively TRBD1 (6 bases). Germline V gene sequence: CDR1 SGHRS, CDR2 YFSETQ. The V gene lost 0 bases and the J gene lost 5 bases, with 14 bases spanning the gap. The CDR3 totals 15 residues. The CDR3 region is CASSLATGWKETQYF. The CDR3 nucleotides are TGCGCCAGCAGCTTGGCTACAGGGTGGAAGGAGACCCAGTACTTC.

This chain links TRBV7-2 with TRBJ2-5; unclear D gene. The germline CDR1 and CDR2 sequences are SGHTA and FQGNSA. The CDR3 extends over 16 amino acids. The ends were cut back, 1 base at V and 7 bases at J, with 19 bases in the middle. The DNA of the CDR3 is TGTGCCAGCAGCTTAGGAATTGTAGGCAGATGGGGGACCCAGTACTTC. As protein: CASSLGIVGRWGTQYF.

The V call is TRBV11-2, the J call TRBJ2-3, with TRBD2 matching 13 bases. The CDR3 loop spans 16 amino acids. From germline, CDR1 is SGHAT and CDR2 FQNNGV. The junction had 6 bases not matched to a gene; V was cut back by 4 bases and J by 5 bases. CDR3 DNA: TGTGCCAGCAGCTCGCAACTAGCGGGGGGGGGAGATACGCAGTATTTT. It specifies CASSSQLAGGGDTQYF.

V is TRBV5-8 and J is TRBJ2-7; the D is unclear. Germline loops: CDR1 SGHTS, CDR2 YDEGEE. The CDR3 loop spans 12 amino acids. V was trimmed by 2 bases and J by 7 bases, leaving 10 bases between them. CDR3 DNA: TGTGCCAGCAGCTTTTCCACTCGGGAGCAGTACTTC. This sequence encodes CASSFSTREQYF.

The V call is TRBV29-1, the J call TRBJ2-5, with 10 bases matching TRBD2. This CDR3 comprises 15 residues. Germline CDR1 SQVTM, CDR2 ANQGSEA. J lost 7 bases, V lost 6 bases, and 14 bases had no gene match. The CDR3 DNA reads TGCAGCGTACAAGGACTAGCGGACATGGGGGGGACCCAGTACTTC. It yields the protein CSVQGLADMGGTQYF.

The V gene is TRBV2, the J gene TRBJ1-2, with D uncertain. Looked up from germline, CDR1 is SNHLY and CDR2 is FYNNEI. V was shortened by 6 bases and J by 1 base, with 21 bases between the two germline ends. The CDR3 runs 17 residues. Here the CDR3 reads CASSDYPTRGINYGYTF. The CDR3 coding sequence is TGTGCCAGCAGCGATTACCCAACGAGAGGGATTAACTATGGCTACACCTTC.

The V call is TRBV5-6, the J call TRBJ2-2; perhaps TRBD1 as D (5 bases). CDR1 and CDR2 from the germline V gene are SGHDT and YYEEEE. The CDR3 totals 15 residues. Trimming took 3 bases from V and 4 from J, leaving 13 bases between them. CDR3 in DNA: TGTGCCAGCAGCTCGCAGGGCTCGGGCACCGGGGAGCTGTTTTTT. Its translation is CASSSQGSGTGELFF.